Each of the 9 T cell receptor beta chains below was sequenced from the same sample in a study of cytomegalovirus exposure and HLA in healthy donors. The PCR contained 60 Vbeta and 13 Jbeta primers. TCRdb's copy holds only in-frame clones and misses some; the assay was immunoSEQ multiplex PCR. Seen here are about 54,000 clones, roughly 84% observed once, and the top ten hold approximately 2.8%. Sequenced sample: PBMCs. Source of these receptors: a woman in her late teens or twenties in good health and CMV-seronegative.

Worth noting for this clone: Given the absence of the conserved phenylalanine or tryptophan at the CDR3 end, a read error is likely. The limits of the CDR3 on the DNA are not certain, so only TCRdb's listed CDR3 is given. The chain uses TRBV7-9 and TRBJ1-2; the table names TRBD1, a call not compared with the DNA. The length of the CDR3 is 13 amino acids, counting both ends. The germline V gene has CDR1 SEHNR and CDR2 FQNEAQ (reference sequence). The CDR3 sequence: CASSPAHDRGGTV.

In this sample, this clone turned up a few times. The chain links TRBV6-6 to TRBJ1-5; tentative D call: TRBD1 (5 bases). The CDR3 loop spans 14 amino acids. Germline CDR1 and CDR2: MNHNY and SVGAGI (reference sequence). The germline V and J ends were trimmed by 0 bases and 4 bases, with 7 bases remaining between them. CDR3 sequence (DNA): TGTGCCAGCAGTTACTCGGAGGGGAATCAGCCCCAGCATTTT. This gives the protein CASSYSEGNQPQHF.

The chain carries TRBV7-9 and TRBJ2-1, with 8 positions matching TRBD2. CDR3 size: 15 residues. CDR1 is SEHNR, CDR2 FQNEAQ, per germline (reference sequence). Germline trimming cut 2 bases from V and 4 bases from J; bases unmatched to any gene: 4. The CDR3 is CASSLRGGRYNEQFF. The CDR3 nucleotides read TGTGCCAGCAGCTTACGGGGGGGAAGGTACAATGAGCAGTTCTTC.

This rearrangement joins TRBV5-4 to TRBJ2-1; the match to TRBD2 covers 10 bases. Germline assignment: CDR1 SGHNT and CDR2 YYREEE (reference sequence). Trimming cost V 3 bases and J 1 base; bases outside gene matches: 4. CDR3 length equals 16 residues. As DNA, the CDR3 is TGTGCCAGCAGCTCCCAACTAGCGGGATCCTACAATGAGCAGTTCTTC. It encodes CASSSQLAGSYNEQFF.

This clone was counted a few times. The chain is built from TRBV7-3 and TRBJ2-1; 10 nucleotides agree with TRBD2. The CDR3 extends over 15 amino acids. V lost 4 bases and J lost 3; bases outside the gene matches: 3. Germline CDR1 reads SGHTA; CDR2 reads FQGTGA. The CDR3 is CASSSTSGNYNEQFF. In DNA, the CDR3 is TGTGCCAGCAGCTCAACTAGCGGGAACTACAATGAGCAGTTCTTC.

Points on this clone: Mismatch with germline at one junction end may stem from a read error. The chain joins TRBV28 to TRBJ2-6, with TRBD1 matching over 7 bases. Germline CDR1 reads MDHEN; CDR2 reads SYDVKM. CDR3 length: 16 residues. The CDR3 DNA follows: TGTGCCAGCACCTTGAGACAGGGTGCTGGGGCCAACGGCCTGACTTTC. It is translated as CASTLRQGAGANGLTF. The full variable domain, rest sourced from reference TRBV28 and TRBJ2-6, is DVKVTQSSRYLVKRTGEKVFLECVQDMDHENMFWYRQDPGLGLRLIYFSYDVKMKEKGDIPEGYSVSREKKERFSLILESASTNQTSMYLCASTLRQGAGANGLTFGAGSRLTVL.

CDR3 DNA: TGTGCCTGGAGTGTCCGAATCAGGGTAGGAAACACCATATATTTT. Translated: CAWSVRIRVGNTIYF. The genes are TRBV30 and TRBJ1-3, with D tentatively TRBD1 (5 bases). The V gene lost 0 bases and the J gene lost 4 bases, with 13 bases spanning the gap. Per germline, CDR1 GTSNPN and CDR2 SVGIG (reference sequence). The CDR3 contains 15 residues.

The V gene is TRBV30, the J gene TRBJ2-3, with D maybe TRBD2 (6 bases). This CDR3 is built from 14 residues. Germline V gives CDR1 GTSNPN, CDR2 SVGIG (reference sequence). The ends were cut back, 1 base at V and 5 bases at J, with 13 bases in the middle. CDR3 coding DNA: TGTGCCTGGAGTGACGGGAGTGGTAGAGATACGCAGTATTTT. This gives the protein CAWSDGSGRDTQYF. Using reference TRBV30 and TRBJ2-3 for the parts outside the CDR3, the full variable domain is SQTIHQWPATLVQPVGSPLSLECTVEGTSNPNLYWYRQAAGRGLQLLFYSVGIGQISSEVPQNLSASRPQDRQFILSSKKLLLSDSGFYLCAWSDGSGRDTQYFGPGTRLTVL.

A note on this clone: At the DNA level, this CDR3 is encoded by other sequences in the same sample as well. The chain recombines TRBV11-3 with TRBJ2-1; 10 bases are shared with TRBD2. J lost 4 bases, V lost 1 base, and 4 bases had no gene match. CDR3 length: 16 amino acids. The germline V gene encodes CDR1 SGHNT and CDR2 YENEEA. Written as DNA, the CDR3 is TGTGCCAGCAGCTTAGGGGCTAGCGGGAGTTACAATGAGCAGTTCTTC. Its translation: CASSLGASGSYNEQFF. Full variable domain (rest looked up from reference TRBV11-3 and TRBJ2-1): EAGVVQSPRYKIIEKKQPVAFWCNPISGHNTLYWYLQNLGQGPELLIRYENEEAVDDSQLPKDRFSAERLKGVDSTLKIQPAELGDSAVYLCASSLGASGSYNEQFFGPGTRLTVL.